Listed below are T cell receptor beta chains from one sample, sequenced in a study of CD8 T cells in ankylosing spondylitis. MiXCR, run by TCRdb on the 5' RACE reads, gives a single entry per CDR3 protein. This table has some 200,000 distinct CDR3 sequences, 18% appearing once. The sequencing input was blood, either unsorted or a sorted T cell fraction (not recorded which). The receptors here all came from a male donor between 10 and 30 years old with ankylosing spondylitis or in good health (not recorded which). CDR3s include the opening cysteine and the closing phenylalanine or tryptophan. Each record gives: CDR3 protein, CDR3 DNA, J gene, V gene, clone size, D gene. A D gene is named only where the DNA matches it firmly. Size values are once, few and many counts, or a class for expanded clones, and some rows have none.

CDR3aa: CASSLAFGTASYEQYF
CDR3nt: TGTGCCAGCAGCTTAGCGTTCGGGACAGCTTCCTACGAGCAGTACTTC
j_gene: TRBJ2-7
v_gene: TRBV7-9
abundance: many
d_gene: TRBD1

CDR3aa: CASSVGGSLGEQFF
CDR3nt: TGTGCCAGCAGCGTCGGCGGGAGCCTTGGTGAGCAGTTCTTC
j_gene: TRBJ2-1
v_gene: TRBV9
abundance: -
d_gene: TRBD2

CDR3aa: CASSPAGAENYGYTF
CDR3nt: TGTGCCAGCAGCCCCGCGGGGGCCGAGAACTATGGCTACACCTTC
j_gene: TRBJ1-2
v_gene: TRBV5-5
abundance: many
d_gene: -

CDR3aa: CWHRDTGTGQYNEQFF
CDR3nt: TGCTGGCACAGAGATACAGGGACAGGTCAATACAATGAGCAGTTCTTC
j_gene: TRBJ2-1
v_gene: TRBV5-4
abundance: -
d_gene: TRBD1

CDR3aa: CSARDTYQETQYF
CDR3nt: TGCAGTGCTAGGGACACCTACCAAGAGACCCAGTACTTC
j_gene: TRBJ2-5
v_gene: TRBV20-1
abundance: few
d_gene: -

CDR3aa: CSGTGPWGYNEQFF
CDR3nt: TGCAGTGGGACCGGACCTTGGGGTTACAATGAGCAGTTCTTC
j_gene: TRBJ2-1
v_gene: TRBV20-1
abundance: many
d_gene: -

CDR3aa: CASSQDAGPYEQYF
CDR3nt: TGTGCCAGCAGCCAAGATGCCGGTCCCTACGAGCAGTACTTC
j_gene: TRBJ2-7
v_gene: TRBV4-2
abundance: many
d_gene: -

CDR3aa: CSVRQGNQPQHF
CDR3nt: TGCAGTGTCCGTCAGGGAAATCAGCCCCAGCATTTT
j_gene: TRBJ1-5
v_gene: TRBV20-1
abundance: -
d_gene: -

CDR3aa: CASSRASGSQGETQYF
CDR3nt: TGTGCCAGCAGCAGGGCTAGCGGGAGTCAGGGGGAGACCCAGTACTTC
j_gene: TRBJ2-5
v_gene: TRBV7-8
abundance: many
d_gene: TRBD2

CDR3aa: CSVETGGDTQYF
CDR3nt: TGCAGCGTTGAGACAGGAGGAGATACGCAGTATTTT
j_gene: TRBJ2-3
v_gene: TRBV29-1
abundance: many
d_gene: -

CDR3aa: CASTKKEGGPTDTQYF
CDR3nt: TGCGCCAGCACGAAAAAAGAGGGTGGCCCCACAGATACGCAGTATTTT
j_gene: TRBJ2-3
v_gene: TRBV5-1
abundance: many
d_gene: -

CDR3aa: CASIGAGGRPYNEQFF
CDR3nt: TGTGCCAGCATTGGAGCGGGAGGGCGTCCCTACAATGAGCAGTTCTTC
j_gene: TRBJ2-1
v_gene: TRBV12-3/TRBV12-4
abundance: -
d_gene: TRBD2

CDR3aa: CASSLTLGGARGYTF
CDR3nt: TGTGCCAGCAGTTTAACGTTGGGAGGGGCACGAGGCTACACCTTC
j_gene: TRBJ1-2
v_gene: TRBV12-3/TRBV12-4
abundance: -
d_gene: -

CDR3aa: CASSSQTIRDRHTEAFF
CDR3nt: TGTGCCAGCAGCTCACAGACTATCAGGGACAGACACACTGAAGCTTTCTTT
j_gene: TRBJ1-1
v_gene: TRBV7-8
abundance: few
d_gene: TRBD1

CDR3aa: CASSLALTGGPGTSEQFF
CDR3nt: TGTGCCAGCAGCTTAGCTCTGACGGGAGGGCCAGGGACGAGTGAGCAGTTCTTC
j_gene: TRBJ2-1
v_gene: TRBV7-9
abundance: many
d_gene: TRBD2

CDR3aa: CSVEETTSSWEQYF
CDR3nt: TGCAGCGTTGAGGAGACGACCTCTTCGTGGGAGCAGTACTTC
j_gene: TRBJ2-7
v_gene: TRBV29-1
abundance: few
d_gene: -

CDR3aa: CAGVGLADYNEQFF
CDR3nt: TGTGCCGGCGTCGGACTAGCGGACTACAATGAGCAGTTCTTC
j_gene: TRBJ2-1
v_gene: TRBV2
abundance: -
d_gene: TRBD2

CDR3aa: CASSQFLTSGKETQYF
CDR3nt: TGCGCCAGCAGCCAATTTCTGACTAGCGGGAAAGAGACCCAGTACTTC
j_gene: TRBJ2-5
v_gene: TRBV4-1
abundance: many
d_gene: TRBD2

CDR3aa: CASAEGLAGNTGELFF
CDR3nt: TGTGCCAGCGCCGAGGGACTAGCGGGAAACACCGGGGAGCTGTTTTTT
j_gene: TRBJ2-2
v_gene: TRBV7-9
abundance: many
d_gene: TRBD2

CDR3aa: CASSLSRLLYEQYF
CDR3nt: TGTGCCAGCAGCTTGTCTCGACTCCTTTACGAGCAGTACTTC
j_gene: TRBJ2-7
v_gene: TRBV11-2
abundance: many
d_gene: -

CDR3aa: CASSLGWQGEQYF
CDR3nt: TGTGCCAGCAGCCTGGGGTGGCAAGGCGAGCAGTACTTC
j_gene: TRBJ2-7
v_gene: TRBV12-3/TRBV12-4
abundance: many
d_gene: -

CDR3aa: CASSGVAGVDTQYF
CDR3nt: TGCGCCAGCAGTGGGGTAGCGGGTGTGGATACGCAGTATTTT
j_gene: TRBJ2-3
v_gene: TRBV4-1
abundance: -
d_gene: TRBD2

CDR3aa: CSVDKGAGELFF
CDR3nt: TGCAGCGTTGATAAGGGGGCCGGGGAGCTGTTTTTT
j_gene: TRBJ2-2
v_gene: TRBV29-1
abundance: many
d_gene: -

CDR3aa: CASSPGLASDTQYF
CDR3nt: TGTGCCAGCAGTCCGGGACTAGCATCCGATACGCAGTATTTT
j_gene: TRBJ2-3
v_gene: TRBV6-5
abundance: -
d_gene: TRBD2

CDR3aa: CASSLHGSPLHF
CDR3nt: TGTGCCAGCAGTTTACACGGTTCACCCCTCCACTTT
j_gene: TRBJ1-6
v_gene: TRBV12-3/TRBV12-4
abundance: many
d_gene: -

CDR3aa: CASSQVRGHLNIQYF
CDR3nt: TGTGCCAGCAGCCAAGTTAGAGGACACCTTAACATTCAGTACTTC
j_gene: TRBJ2-4
v_gene: TRBV3-1
abundance: many
d_gene: -

CDR3aa: CASSLNLGGEQFF
CDR3nt: TGTGCCAGCAGTTTAAACTTGGGAGGTGAGCAGTTCTTC
j_gene: TRBJ2-1
v_gene: TRBV27
abundance: many
d_gene: -

CDR3aa: CASSFKLAGGVSNEQFF
CDR3nt: TGTGCCAGCAGCTTTAAGCTAGCGGGAGGAGTGTCAAATGAGCAGTTCTTC
j_gene: TRBJ2-1
v_gene: TRBV11-3
abundance: -
d_gene: TRBD2

CDR3aa: CSARDGVSYEQYF
CDR3nt: TGCAGTGCTCGTGATGGGGTCTCCTACGAGCAGTACTTC
j_gene: TRBJ2-7
v_gene: TRBV20-1
abundance: many
d_gene: -

CDR3aa: CSANAYQETQYF
CDR3nt: TGCAGCGCCAACGCGTACCAAGAGACCCAGTACTTC
j_gene: TRBJ2-5
v_gene: TRBV29-1
abundance: -
d_gene: -

CDR3aa: CASSYGPGKLF
CDR3nt: TGTGCCAGCAGTTACGGTCCGGGCAAGCTCTTC
j_gene: TRBJ2-5
v_gene: TRBV6-2/TRBV6-3
abundance: many
d_gene: -

CDR3aa: CSADDRSSGNTIYF
CDR3nt: TGCAGCGCCGATGACAGGAGCTCTGGAAACACCATATATTTT
j_gene: TRBJ1-3
v_gene: TRBV29-1
abundance: -
d_gene: -

CDR3aa: CASSLLVAGQETQYF
CDR3nt: TGTGCCAGCAGCTTATTGGTAGCGGGGCAAGAGACCCAGTACTTC
j_gene: TRBJ2-5
v_gene: TRBV7-7
abundance: many
d_gene: TRBD2

CDR3aa: CASTKTATNTEAFF
CDR3nt: TGCGCCAGCACCAAGACAGCAACGAACACTGAAGCTTTCTTT
j_gene: TRBJ1-1
v_gene: TRBV4-3
abundance: -
d_gene: -

CDR3aa: CASSSPLPGETQYF
CDR3nt: TGTGCCAGCAGCTCGCCCCTCCCAGGGGAGACCCAGTACTTC
j_gene: TRBJ2-5
v_gene: TRBV7-9
abundance: few
d_gene: -

CDR3aa: CASSLGFRDQFIQYF
CDR3nt: TGTGCCAGCAGCTTAGGCTTCCGGGACCAGTTTATTCAGTACTTC
j_gene: TRBJ2-4
v_gene: TRBV7-2
abundance: -
d_gene: -

CDR3aa: CASSVTGGGGYEQYF
CDR3nt: TGCGCCAGCAGCGTGACAGGTGGGGGCGGCTACGAGCAGTACTTC
j_gene: TRBJ2-7
v_gene: TRBV5-1
abundance: many
d_gene: -

CDR3aa: CASSPTGTGVPTGQFF
CDR3nt: TGCGCCAGCAGCCCAACCGGGACAGGGGTACCAACGGGGCAGTTCTTC
j_gene: TRBJ2-1
v_gene: TRBV4-1
abundance: many
d_gene: TRBD1

CDR3aa: CSARDLGQGLHIQYF
CDR3nt: TGCAGTGCTAGAGACCTGGGACAGGGATTGCACATTCAGTACTTC
j_gene: TRBJ2-4
v_gene: TRBV20-1
abundance: many
d_gene: TRBD1

CDR3aa: CSARDHRSLETQYF
CDR3nt: TGCAGTGCTAGAGATCACAGGAGTCTGGAGACCCAGTACTTC
j_gene: TRBJ2-5
v_gene: TRBV20-1
abundance: many
d_gene: -

CDR3aa: CSARDQGDNSPLHF
CDR3nt: TGCAGTGCTAGAGATCAGGGGGATAATTCACCCCTCCACTTT
j_gene: TRBJ1-6
v_gene: TRBV20-1
abundance: many
d_gene: TRBD1

CDR3aa: CASSPGGLAGYNEQFF
CDR3nt: TGTGCCAGCAGCCCTGGAGGACTAGCGGGTTACAATGAGCAGTTCTTC
j_gene: TRBJ2-1
v_gene: TRBV9
abundance: many
d_gene: TRBD2

CDR3aa: CASSPSLVGQGFF
CDR3nt: TGTGCCAGCAGCCCCAGTTTAGTTGGACAGGGGTTCTTC
j_gene: TRBJ2-1
v_gene: TRBV3-1
abundance: -
d_gene: TRBD1

CDR3aa: CSVGEGNEQFF
CDR3nt: TGCAGCGTTGGGGAGGGCAATGAGCAGTTCTTC
j_gene: TRBJ2-1
v_gene: TRBV29-1
abundance: many
d_gene: TRBD2

CDR3aa: CASSFSGDTDTQYF
CDR3nt: TGTGCCAGCAGTTTTAGCGGAGATACAGATACGCAGTATTTT
j_gene: TRBJ2-3
v_gene: TRBV28
abundance: many
d_gene: -

CDR3aa: CASSLGASGVRGEQYF
CDR3nt: TGCGCCAGCAGCCTAGGGGCTAGCGGAGTACGAGGGGAGCAGTACTTC
j_gene: TRBJ2-7
v_gene: TRBV4-3
abundance: many
d_gene: TRBD2

CDR3aa: CASSSLSGTSGTDTQYF
CDR3nt: TGTGCCAGCAGCAGTTTATCCGGGACTAGCGGAACAGATACGCAGTATTTT
j_gene: TRBJ2-3
v_gene: TRBV7-3
abundance: -
d_gene: TRBD2

CDR3aa: CASSRSETPGELFF
CDR3nt: TGTGCCAGCAGCCGAAGTGAAACACCCGGGGAGCTGTTTTTT
j_gene: TRBJ2-2
v_gene: TRBV11-3
abundance: many
d_gene: -

CDR3aa: CASSPSGDEQFF
CDR3nt: TGCGCCAGCAGCCCCAGTGGGGATGAGCAGTTCTTC
j_gene: TRBJ2-1
v_gene: TRBV4-1
abundance: few
d_gene: -

CDR3aa: CAISEGVRYEQYF
CDR3nt: TGTGCCATCAGTGAGGGGGTTCGCTACGAGCAGTACTTC
j_gene: TRBJ2-7
v_gene: TRBV10-3
abundance: many
d_gene: -

CDR3aa: CAIKGQGSDTGELFF
CDR3nt: TGTGCCATCAAGGGACAGGGGAGTGACACCGGGGAGCTGTTTTTT
j_gene: TRBJ2-2
v_gene: TRBV10-3
abundance: many
d_gene: TRBD1

CDR3aa: CSATKTSGRSREQFF
CDR3nt: TGCAGTGCTACCAAGACTAGCGGGAGGTCGCGTGAGCAGTTCTTC
j_gene: TRBJ2-1
v_gene: TRBV20-1
abundance: many
d_gene: TRBD2

CDR3aa: CASSQDYGTSDTQYF
CDR3nt: TGTGCCAGCAGCCAAGACTACGGGACCTCAGATACGCAGTATTTT
j_gene: TRBJ2-3
v_gene: TRBV3-1
abundance: many
d_gene: -

CDR3aa: CASSLWTGGEEKLFF
CDR3nt: TGTGCCAGCAGCCTATGGACAGGGGGCGAAGAAAAACTGTTTTTT
j_gene: TRBJ1-4
v_gene: TRBV12-3/TRBV12-4
abundance: many
d_gene: TRBD1

CDR3aa: CSVVVFLTYNEQFF
CDR3nt: TGCAGCGTTGTAGTGTTTCTAACCTACAATGAGCAGTTCTTC
j_gene: TRBJ2-1
v_gene: TRBV29-1
abundance: few
d_gene: -